What follows are 22 T cell receptor beta chains derived from one specimen sequenced in a study of T-cell memory formation after mild COVID-19. Via MiXCR, TCRdb re-called the 5' RACE reads, giving one row per CDR3 protein. The data hold approximately 50,000 distinct CDR3 sequences, with 9.5% to 15% observed a single time. Input material: PBMCs or a T cell subset sorted from them (not recorded which). These receptors were taken from a man aged 18-30 years who had mild COVID-19 (a few samples of this study predate the infection). Cell type and time point are not known.

The sample holds many counts of this clonotype. The genes are TRBV9 and TRBJ2-2; a possible D gene is TRBD1 (6 bases). V lost 0 bases, J lost 1 base, and 7 bases lay in between. The CDR3 contains 15 residues. Germline V CDR1 and CDR2: SGDLS, YYNGEE. CDR3 sequence (DNA): TGTGCCAGCAGCGTAGTGGGACAGAACACCGGGGAGCTGTTTTTT. Its protein is CASSVVGQNTGELFF.

This clonotype was found a few times. As DNA, the CDR3 is TGTGCCAGCTCACCAGAGGTCTCCGGGGAGCTGTTTTTT. Translated, it gives CASSPEVSGELFF. This chain links TRBV18 with TRBJ2-2; D not resolved. The CDR3 loop spans 13 amino acids. Trimming cost V 2 bases and J 6 bases, with 7 bases left between them. CDR1 is KGHSH, CDR2 LQKENI, per germline.

The chain employs TRBV9 and TRBJ2-2; TRBD1 matches at 8 bases. The CDR3 is made up of 17 amino acids. With 4 bases clipped from V and 5 bases from J, the junction kept 13 bases outside the gene matches. Germline-derived CDR1 and CDR2 are SGDLS and YYNGEE. The CDR3 coding sequence is TGTGCCAGCAGCCCTCAGTCCGGACAGGGCTGGACCGGGGAGCTGTTTTTT. Translated, it gives CASSPQSGQGWTGELFF.

This clonotype was recorded many times. The chain employs TRBV6-5 and TRBJ2-7; D is uncertain. The CDR3 loop spans 13 amino acids. From germline, CDR1 is MNHEY and CDR2 SVGAGI. Trimming shortened V by 7 bases and J by 2 bases, and 12 bases separated the two germline ends. CDR3 sequence reads: CASTPLGTYEQYF. In DNA form, the CDR3 reads TGTGCCAGCACCCCCCTGGGCACCTACGAGCAGTACTTC.

This clonotype was detected a few times. The V and J genes are TRBV7-3 and TRBJ1-1, with TRBD1 as a possible D gene (5 bases). Trimming cost V 0 bases and J 0 bases, with 8 bases left between them. This CDR3 has 15 amino acids. Germline CDR1 and CDR2: SGHTA and FQGTGA. The CDR3 coding sequence is TGTGCCAGCAGCTTAACAGGGGCCATGAACACTGAAGCTTTCTTT. Amino acid sequence: CASSLTGAMNTEAFF.

The chain has TRBV7-9 and TRBJ2-1; D call uncertain. V lost 5 bases to trimming and J lost 6 bases, with 17 bases between them. Germline V CDR1 and CDR2: SEHNR, FQNEAQ (reference sequence). This CDR3 comprises 15 residues. The CDR3: CASSLVASTANEQFF. The DNA for the CDR3 is TGTGCCAGCAGCCTAGTTGCTAGTACCGCCAATGAGCAGTTCTTC.

This sequence joins TRBV25-1 and TRBJ1-1, with TRBD1 as a possible D gene (6 bases). The germline CDR1 and CDR2 sequences are MGHDK and SYGVNS. The CDR3 spans 15 residues. Trimming removed 4 bases from V and 0 bases from J, with 12 bases in between. The DNA of the CDR3 is TGTGCCAGCAGTGCGGCAGGGGAGATGAACACTGAAGCTTTCTTT. Amino acid sequence: CASSAAGEMNTEAFF.

The gene calls are TRBV5-1 and TRBJ2-1; 8 bases map to TRBD2. Germline assignment: CDR1 SGHRS and CDR2 YFSETQ. V dropped 0 bases and J dropped 3; count of bases not matched to a gene: 2. The CDR3 has 15 residues. The CDR3 loop reads CASSLVGGDYNEQFF. The CDR3 nucleotides are TGCGCCAGCAGCTTGGTCGGGGGGGACTACAATGAGCAGTTCTTC. The whole variable domain, remainder taken from reference TRBV5-1 and TRBJ2-1, is KAGVTQTPRYLIKTRGQQVTLSCSPISGHRSVSWYQQTPGQGLQFLFEYFSETQRNKGNFPGRFSGRQFSNSRSEMNVSTLELGDSALYLCASSLVGGDYNEQFFGPGTRLTVL.

Only a few counts were recorded for this clonotype. The V gene is TRBV21-1, the J gene TRBJ2-3; TRBD1, the table's D call, was not compared with the DNA. TRBV21-1 represents a pseudogene. This CDR3 region has 16 residues. CDR3 amino acids: CASSKTRDRATDTQYF. CDR3 DNA sequence: TGTGCCAGCAGCAAAACGAGGGACAGGGCTACAGATACGCAGTATTTT.

The rearrangement links TRBV6-4 to TRBJ2-3, with 10 bases fitting TRBD1. Losses at the gene ends were 2 bases for V and 4 bases for J; bases not matched to a gene: 0. The germline V gene has CDR1 MRHNA and CDR2 SNTAGT. The CDR3 extends over 14 amino acids. The CDR3 loop is CASSDGTGADTQYF. Here the CDR3 DNA reads TGTGCCAGCAGTGACGGGACAGGGGCAGATACGCAGTATTTT.

This sequence joins TRBV28 and TRBJ2-7; D is unresolved. Deletions cut 1 base from V and 5 bases from J, with 12 bases between. In germline, CDR1 is MDHEN, CDR2 SYDVKM. This CDR3 comprises 14 residues. The CDR3 DNA reads TGTGCCAGCAGTTTATACGGTAAAGGAGACGAGCAGTACGTC. It translates to CASSLYGKGDEQYV.

This clonotype showed up just a few times. This chain joins TRBV5-8 and TRBJ1-2; tentative D call: TRBD1 (5 bases). Germline lookup yields CDR1 SGHTS and CDR2 YDEGEE. The V gene lost 3 bases and the J gene lost 3 bases, with 15 bases spanning the gap. This CDR3 has 15 amino acids. This CDR3 is CASSSATGTYYGYTF. CDR3 coding DNA: TGTGCCAGCAGCTCGGCTACCGGGACCTACTATGGCTACACCTTC.

The chain combines TRBV28 with TRBJ2-3; the match to TRBD1 covers 7 bases. CDR3 length: 15 residues. CDR1 and CDR2 (germline): MDHEN, SYDVKM. J was trimmed by 3 bases and V by 6 bases; bases with no gene match: 9. CDR3 DNA: TGTGCCAGCAGCGAGATACAGGGGAAGACAGATACGCAGTATTTT. Translation gives CASSEIQGKTDTQYF.

This clonotype showed up just a few times. V gene TRBV7-2 combines with J gene TRBJ1-5, with D unclear. The ends were cut back, 1 base at V and 4 bases at J, with 14 bases in the middle. This CDR3 has 16 residues. The V gene's germline CDR1 is SGHTA and CDR2 FQGNSA. CDR3 in DNA: TGTGCCAGCAGCTTAGATCACGGAAATGGGAATCAGCCCCAGCATTTT. Encoded protein: CASSLDHGNGNQPQHF.

Concerning this clonotype: A much larger clone lies one base from this, so it may be a read error. The chain employs TRBV5-1 and TRBJ2-3; D might be TRBD1 or TRBD2, each matching 5 bases. Looked up from germline, CDR1 is SGHRS and CDR2 is YFSETQ. The CDR3 is 15 residues long. CDR3 sequence reads: CASSWTSGTTYTQYF. The CDR3 DNA is TGCGCCAGCAGCTGGACCTCCGGGACCACATATACGCAGTATTTT.

Worth noting for this clonotype: One end of the junction fails to match germline, which may point to a read error. The chain links TRBV3-1 to TRBJ1-2; 10 bases are a match to TRBD1. CDR3 length equals 16 residues. CDR1 and CDR2 (germline): LGHDT, YNNKEL (reference sequence). The CDR3 DNA reads as TGTGCCAGCAGCCTGCTGGGGACAGGGGACGCCTATCGCTACACCTTC. This gives the protein CASSLLGTGDAYRYTF.

This clonotype has just a few counts. V and J are TRBV20-1 and TRBJ1-4; perhaps TRBD1 as D (5 bases). Germline lookup yields CDR1 DFQATT and CDR2 SNEGSKA (reference sequence). V was cut by 0 bases and J by 6 bases, with 17 bases left in between. This CDR3 is 16 amino acids long. Written as DNA, the CDR3 is TGCAGTGCTAGAGATCGAGACAGCAGGGTCCATGAAAAACTGTTTTTT. It translates to CSARDRDSRVHEKLFF.

This clonotype has just one count. This may stem from a read error, because a much larger clone lies one nucleotide away. This sequence joins TRBV9 and TRBJ2-1; TRBD1 or TRBD2 may be the D gene (6 bases each). The CDR3 runs 16 residues. The germline V gene encodes CDR1 SGDLS and CDR2 YYNGEE. V lost 5 bases and J 3 bases, leaving 18 bases between the germline ends. CDR3 loop: CASSENGGSYYNEQFF. DNA for the CDR3: TGTGCCAGCAGTGAGAACGGGGGCAGCTACTACAATGAGCAGTTCTTC. Complete variable domain (other parts from reference TRBV9 and TRBJ2-1): DSGVTQTPKHLITATGQRVTLRCSPRSGDLSVYWYQQSLDQGLQFLIQYYNGEERAKGNILERFSAQQFPDLHSELNLSSLELGDSALYFCASSENGGSYYNEQFFGPGTRLTVL.

This chain uses TRBV9 with TRBJ1-2; possibly TRBD1 for D (5 bases). CDR1 and CDR2 (germline): SGDLS, YYNGEE. V was trimmed by 0 bases and J by 5 bases, leaving 17 bases between them. The CDR3 extends over 16 amino acids. This CDR3 reads CASSVGGAGEVYGYTF. CDR3 bases: TGTGCCAGCAGCGTAGGGGGCGCGGGGGAAGTGTATGGCTACACCTTC.

This clonotype showed up just a few times. The V and J genes are TRBV7-3 and TRBJ1-3; D unclear. The CDR3 runs 15 residues. V lost 5 bases, J lost 3 bases, and 14 bases lay in between. Germline lookup yields CDR1 SGHTA and CDR2 FQGTGA. The CDR3 DNA reads as TGTGCCAGCAGCCTCACCGGGCAATATGGAAACACCATATATTTT. Translated, it gives CASSLTGQYGNTIYF.

V usage is TRBV4-3 and J usage is TRBJ2-1; a weak D match, TRBD2 (5 bases). This CDR3 region has 14 residues. Trimming pared 5 bases from V and 2 bases from J, leaving 10 bases between. Germline V CDR1 and CDR2: LGHNA, YSLEER. CDR3 sequence (DNA): TGCGCCAGCAGCGGCGGGTACACCTACAATGAGCAGTTCTTC. It yields the protein CASSGGYTYNEQFF.

This chain uses TRBV7-2 with TRBJ2-3; D is uncertain. CDR3 length: 16 amino acids. The ends were cut back, 5 bases at V and 3 bases at J, with 18 bases in the middle. Per germline, CDR1 SGHTA and CDR2 FQGNSA. The CDR3 nucleotides read TGTGCCAGCAGCCGAAGGGTCCGGTGGGGAACAGATACGCAGTATTTT. This encodes CASSRRVRWGTDTQYF.